The 12 T cell receptor beta chains below all came from one sample that was sequenced in a study of T-cell memory formation after mild COVID-19. Each CDR3 protein is one row after TCRdb ran MiXCR on the 5' RACE reads. The table lists approximately 260,000 distinct CDR3 sequences, about a sixth of them singletons. The material sequenced was PBMCs or a T cell subset sorted from them (not recorded which). The receptors come from a man younger than 35 who had mild COVID-19 (a few samples of this study predate the infection). Cell type and time point are not known.

The gene calls are TRBV3-1 and TRBJ1-2; possibly TRBD1 for D (5 bases). Looked up from germline, CDR1 is LGHDT and CDR2 is YNNKEL (reference sequence). Trimming took off 1 base at V and 2 bases at J, with 11 bases between the two ends. The CDR3 consists of 15 residues. The CDR3, as DNA: TGTGCCAGCAGCCAAGTAACAGGAGGGAACTATGGCTACACCTTC. Translating gives CASSQVTGGNYGYTF.

The V call is TRBV5-1, the J call TRBJ2-5, with 8 bases that match TRBD1. This CDR3 has 15 amino acids. Germline V lookup: CDR1 SGHRS, CDR2 YFSETQ. The J segment lost 0 bases and the V segment lost 4 bases, leaving 5 bases of the junction unmatched. The chain's CDR3 is CASSAYRGNQETQYF. The CDR3 region has the DNA TGCGCCAGCAGCGCCTACAGGGGGAACCAAGAGACCCAGTACTTC.

V and J are TRBV15 and TRBJ2-1; D perhaps matches TRBD1 (6 bases). The CDR3 loop spans 17 amino acids. V was clipped by 0 bases and J by 7 bases, with 19 bases between them. Germline V gives CDR1 LNHNV, CDR2 YYDKDF (reference sequence). In DNA form, the CDR3 reads TGTGCCACCAGCAGAGATCTAGGCAGGGGTCTTGTAAATGAGCAGTTCTTC. This sequence encodes CATSRDLGRGLVNEQFF.

This chain uses TRBV29-1 with TRBJ1-1; possibly TRBD1 for D (5 bases). CDR1 is SQVTM and CDR2 is ANQGSEA in the germline V gene. The CDR3 totals 13 residues. Trimming shortened V by 7 bases and J by 6 bases, and 18 bases separated the two germline ends. The CDR3 spells CSAYQGGIAEAFF. In nucleotides, the CDR3 is TGCAGCGCCTACCAGGGAGGTATCGCTGAAGCTTTCTTT.

The chain joins TRBV29-1 to TRBJ2-7, with 8 bases aligning to TRBD2. Germline V lookup: CDR1 SQVTM, CDR2 ANQGSEA. The CDR3 length is 11 residues. V shed 3 bases and J 6 bases; nucleotides not matched to a gene: 1. This CDR3 reads CSVEAGGEQYV. The CDR3 DNA follows: TGCAGCGTTGAGGCGGGGGGCGAGCAGTACGTC.

The chain couples TRBV7-7 to TRBJ2-2; D is undetermined. V was cut by 7 bases and J by 1 base, with 7 bases left in between. The CDR3 is made up of 13 amino acids. Germline V gene sequence: CDR1 SSHAT, CDR2 FNYEAQ (reference sequence). For the CDR3, the DNA is TGTGCCAGCAAGGAACGGAACACCGGGGAGCTGTTTTTT. Protein product: CASKERNTGELFF.

The V call is TRBV6-5, the J call TRBJ1-2; 10 bases map to TRBD1. The CDR3 contains 15 residues. V lost 6 bases and J lost 2; bases outside the gene matches: 6. Per the germline V gene, CDR1 is MNHEY and CDR2 is SVGAGI. CDR3 region: CASSSPTGGNYGYTF. CDR3 nucleotide sequence: TGTGCCAGCAGCTCTCCGACAGGGGGCAACTATGGCTACACCTTC.

The chain carries TRBV27 and TRBJ2-3; D not resolved. CDR1 is MNHEY, CDR2 SMNVEV, per germline (reference sequence). Between the trimmed V and J ends, which lost 3 bases and 0 bases, there was a span of 7 bases. This CDR3 is 14 amino acids long. Here the CDR3 reads CASSLQTSTDTQYF. CDR3 in DNA: TGTGCCAGCAGTTTGCAGACTAGCACAGATACGCAGTATTTT.

V usage is TRBV6-2 or TRBV6-3 and J usage is TRBJ1-5; D remains unclear. Trimming took off 10 bases at V and 0 bases at J, with 13 bases between the two ends. This CDR3 spans 14 amino acids. Germline V lookup: CDR1 MNHEY, CDR2 SVGEGT. CDR3 in amino acids: CATHRTDSNQPQHF. The CDR3 DNA reads as TGTGCCACCCATCGGACGGATAGCAATCAGCCCCAGCATTTT.

This clonotype was detected a few times. CDR3 residues: CASSYGGFNTEAFF. CDR3 sequence (DNA): TGTGCCAGCAGCTACGGTGGGTTCAACACTGAAGCTTTCTTT. The genes are TRBV6-5 and TRBJ1-1; no definite D call. This CDR3 is built from 14 residues. Deletions cut 6 bases from V and 2 bases from J, with 13 bases between. The germline V gene has CDR1 MNHEY and CDR2 SVGAGI.

This clonotype was observed many times. The rearrangement uses TRBV6-5 and TRBJ2-3; D not certain. This CDR3 has 13 residues. V lost 6 bases, J lost 0 bases, and 7 bases lay in between. The V gene's germline CDR1 is MNHEY and CDR2 SVGAGI. CDR3 in amino acids: CASRDGSTDTQYF. The DNA for the CDR3 is TGTGCCAGCAGAGACGGAAGCACAGATACGCAGTATTTT.

This clonotype was found a few times. The chain uses TRBV4-1 and TRBJ1-4, with D unclear. The CDR3 totals 14 residues. Germline-derived CDR1 and CDR2 are MGHRA and YSYEKL. V was pared by 0 bases and J by 8 bases, with 10 bases between. CDR3 sequence: CASSQDQDSEKLFF. The DNA of the CDR3 is TGCGCCAGCAGCCAAGATCAGGACTCGGAAAAACTGTTTTTT.